These 26 T cell receptor beta chains share one sample of origin, sequenced in a study of graft-versus-host responses after intestinal transplantation. Using immunoSEQ multiplex PCR, the repertoire was profiled, and TCRdb retains in-frame clones only, with some absent. The sample shows around 100,000 clones, about 90% of them seen only once. The antigens of these receptors remain unknown. The input for sequencing was unstimulated CD4+ T cells sorted from spleen or lymph node cells, taken before transplant. These receptor sequences come from a human donor who was the organ donor for an intestinal transplant.

The gene calls are TRBV5-4 and TRBJ1-6; D remains ambiguous. Trimming took 0 bases from V and 8 from J, leaving 6 bases between them. The CDR3 has 13 residues. The germline CDR1 and CDR2 sequences are SGHNT and YYREEE (reference sequence). The CDR3 here is CASSLERDSPLHF. As DNA, the CDR3 is TGTGCCAGCAGCTTGGAAAGGGATTCACCCCTCCACTTT.

The chain links TRBV5-8 to TRBJ1-2; D gene uncertain. CDR1 is SGHTS and CDR2 is YDEGEE in the germline V gene. Trimming removed 1 base from V and 3 bases from J, with 10 bases in between. The CDR3 contains 14 residues. In nucleotides, the CDR3 is TGTGCCAGCAGCTTGTTCCCCGGGTACTATGGCTACACCTTC. The encoded protein is CASSLFPGYYGYTF.

The chain combines TRBV6-1 with TRBJ1-5; 7 nucleotides line up with TRBD1. Germline CDR1 reads MNHNS; CDR2 reads SASEGT. The CDR3 is 17 residues long. J gave up 1 base and V 4 bases, and 10 bases lay outside the gene matches. The CDR3, as DNA: TGTGCCAGCAGTGCCCACGTTGGGACAGAGAGCAATCAGCCCCAGCATTTT. The encoded protein is CASSAHVGTESNQPQHF.

This rearrangement joins TRBV5-1 to TRBJ2-7, with D tentatively TRBD2 (6 bases). Trimming removed 4 bases from V and 7 bases from J, with 24 bases in between. Germline CDR1 SGHRS, CDR2 YFSETQ. The CDR3 loop spans 16 amino acids. The CDR3 protein is CASSPTWTISVREQYF. The CDR3 nucleotides read TGCGCCAGCAGCCCGACATGGACTATTTCTGTACGGGAGCAGTACTTC.

V gene TRBV6-1 combines with J gene TRBJ2-5, with 8 bases that match TRBD2. This CDR3 is built from 13 residues. The germline V gene encodes CDR1 MNHNS and CDR2 SASEGT. With V trimmed by 5 bases and J by 5 bases, 4 bases remained unmatched. CDR3 sequence: CASSRLAPETQYF. DNA for the CDR3: TGTGCCAGCAGTCGACTAGCGCCGGAGACCCAGTACTTC.

This clone was seen a single time. CDR3 sequence (DNA): TGTGCCAGCAGCCACTATGTTACCGGGACAGCGATCTCCTACGAGCAGTACTTC. This codes for CASSHYVTGTAISYEQYF. The chain combines TRBV5-6 with TRBJ2-7, with TRBD1 matching over 7 bases. Germline V CDR1 and CDR2: SGHDT, YYEEEE. The V gene end was trimmed by 4 bases and the J gene end by 0 bases; junction bases not matched to a gene: 16. The CDR3 is 18 residues long.

The V gene is TRBV11-2, the J gene TRBJ2-1; perhaps TRBD2 as D (7 bases). V shed 2 bases and J shed 6 bases, with 14 bases lying between them. Germline CDR1 and CDR2: SGHAT and FQNNGV. CDR3 size: 15 residues. This CDR3 is CASSLFSGGANEQFF. In nucleotides, the CDR3 is TGTGCCAGCAGCTTATTCAGTGGGGGGGCCAATGAGCAGTTCTTC.

This clone was seen just once. J is TRBJ1-1 and V is TRBV10-3; no reliable D call. V shed 3 bases and J shed 1 base, with 12 bases lying between them. The length of the CDR3 is 15 residues. Per the germline V gene, CDR1 is ENHRY and CDR2 is SYGVKD. The CDR3 sequence: CAISEFPGGNTEAFF. CDR3 nucleotide sequence: TGTGCCATCAGTGAATTCCCGGGCGGGAACACTGAAGCTTTCTTT.

The chain couples TRBV6-1 to TRBJ2-2; D gene ambiguous. In germline, CDR1 is MNHNS, CDR2 SASEGT. Trimming pared 4 bases from V and 3 bases from J, leaving 6 bases between. The CDR3 sequence is 13 residues long. DNA of the CDR3: TGTGCCAGCAGTGCCGGATACACCGGGGAGCTGTTTTTT. Translating it yields CASSAGYTGELFF.

The chain links TRBV5-4 to TRBJ2-5; 13 bases are shared with TRBD2. The V and J ends lost 3 bases and 5 bases, in that order; junction bases with no gene match: 10. Per germline, CDR1 SGHNT and CDR2 YYREEE (reference sequence). CDR3 length: 17 residues. This CDR3 reads CASSSGTSGGARETQYF. CDR3 DNA sequence: TGTGCCAGCAGCTCGGGAACTAGCGGGGGGGCCCGGGAGACCCAGTACTTC.

V usage is TRBV6-1 and J usage is TRBJ1-2; D remains ambiguous. CDR1 is MNHNS, CDR2 SASEGT, per germline. The V end was cut by 4 bases, the J end by 5 bases, with 20 bases between. The CDR3 is made up of 16 amino acids. The CDR3 sequence: CASSGFSERSHYGYTF. The CDR3 coding sequence is TGTGCCAGCAGTGGGTTTTCGGAACGCTCCCATTATGGCTACACCTTC.

This clone has a single count. This rearrangement joins TRBV28 to TRBJ1-2, with 7 bases aligning to TRBD1. CDR1 and CDR2 from the germline V gene are MDHEN and SYDVKM. This CDR3 is 14 amino acids long. Trimming removed 4 bases from V and 2 bases from J; junction bases left unmatched: 4. The CDR3 here is CASSSQGQNYGYTF. In DNA, the CDR3 is TGTGCCAGCAGTTCACAGGGACAGAACTATGGCTACACCTTC.

V is TRBV6-6 and J is TRBJ1-6; D not certain. CDR3 length: 13 residues. V was clipped by 3 bases and J by 7 bases, with 7 bases between them. The germline CDR1 and CDR2 sequences are MNHNY and SVGAGI (reference sequence). For the CDR3, the DNA is TGTGCCAGCAGTTATCTGGGGAATTCACCCCTCCACTTT. This sequence encodes CASSYLGNSPLHF.

The chain recombines TRBV5-5 with TRBJ2-4; D is unclear. The CDR3 has 14 residues. The germline V gene has CDR1 SGHKS and CDR2 YYEKEE (reference sequence). The ends were cut back, 6 bases at V and 10 bases at J, with 20 bases in the middle. The CDR3 sequence: CASTINIPGIIQYF. In DNA, the CDR3 is TGTGCCAGCACCATAAATATCCCTGGGATAATTCAGTACTTC.

The chain has TRBV10-3 and TRBJ2-1, with unresolved D. Between the trimmed V and J ends, which lost 2 bases and 6 bases, there was a span of 5 bases. The germline V gene has CDR1 ENHRY and CDR2 SYGVKD. The CDR3 consists of 12 residues. The CDR3 nucleotides are TGTGCCATCAGTGAGCCCGCCAATGAGCAGTTCTTC. Translation: CAISEPANEQFF.

DNA of the CDR3: TGTGCCAGTAGTATGAGTAGCAATCAGCCCCAGCATTTT. Translation: CASSMSSNQPQHF. This sequence joins TRBV19 and TRBJ1-5; unclear D gene. Germline CDR1 reads LNHDA; CDR2 reads SQIVND (reference sequence). This CDR3 has 13 residues. The V end lost 3 bases, the J end lost 0 bases, and 3 bases lay between the germline ends.

The V call is TRBV6-5, the J call TRBJ1-1; D ambiguous. Trimming left V 2 bases short and J 0 bases short, with 7 bases between. Germline assignment: CDR1 MNHEY and CDR2 SVGAGI. CDR3 length equals 14 residues. CDR3 in amino acids: CASSYPEMNTEAFF. The CDR3 region has the DNA TGTGCCAGCAGTTACCCAGAGATGAACACTGAAGCTTTCTTT.

This chain uses TRBV6-1 with TRBJ2-6; a weak D match, TRBD2 (6 bases). The germline gives CDR1 MNHNS, CDR2 SASEGT. Trimming shortened V by 6 bases and J by 0 bases, and 9 bases separated the two germline ends. The CDR3 length is 15 residues. In DNA, the CDR3 is TGTGCCAGCAGGGGGGGATACTCTGGGGCCAACGTCCTGACTTTC. This gives the protein CASRGGYSGANVLTF.

The genes are TRBV6-1 and TRBJ2-1, with unresolved D. The V and J ends lost 6 bases and 5 bases respectively, with 11 bases between them. The CDR3 spans 13 residues. The germline V gene has CDR1 MNHNS and CDR2 SASEGT. In DNA, the CDR3 is TGTGCCAGCAGGCGTCAGCCCCACAATGAGCAGTTCTTC. Translated, it gives CASRRQPHNEQFF.

The chain employs TRBV10-3 and TRBJ1-2, with 9 bases aligning to TRBD1. Germline V gene sequence: CDR1 ENHRY, CDR2 SYGVKD. The CDR3 runs to 13 residues. V lost 6 bases and J lost 7; bases outside the gene matches: 6. CDR3: CAISPGTGPGYTF. CDR3 in DNA: TGTGCCATCAGCCCCGGGACAGGGCCTGGCTACACCTTC.

CDR3 region: CASSQVGRLLRGSPLHF. For the CDR3, the DNA is TGCGCCAGCAGCCAAGTGGGCCGCCTGCTTAGGGGTTCACCCCTCCACTTT. The chain uses TRBV4-1 and TRBJ1-6; D might be TRBD1 (5 bases). The CDR3 sequence is 17 residues long. V was clipped by 1 base and J by 9 bases, with 19 bases between them. Looked up from germline, CDR1 is MGHRA and CDR2 is YSYEKL.

J is TRBJ1-5 and V is TRBV6-1; unclear D gene. CDR1 and CDR2 (germline): MNHNS, SASEGT. The ends were cut back, 4 bases at V and 3 bases at J, with 19 bases in the middle. The CDR3 is made up of 17 amino acids. CDR3 in DNA: TGTGCCAGCAGTGCCCCCTGGTGGGCAGGCCCCAATCAGCCCCAGCATTTT. Amino acids: CASSAPWWAGPNQPQHF.

CDR3 amino acids: CASSYSGVQPQHF. In DNA form, the CDR3 reads TGTGCCAGCAGTTACTCGGGGGTTCAGCCCCAGCATTTT. The V call is TRBV6-5, the J call TRBJ1-5; TRBD1 is a possible D gene (5 bases). CDR1 MNHEY and CDR2 SVGAGI come from the germline V gene. The V and J ends lost 0 bases and 6 bases respectively, with 6 bases between them. The CDR3 runs to 13 residues.

DNA of the CDR3: TGTGCCAGCAGCGTGGGACTAGCAGGAGATACGCAGTATTTT. Its translation is CASSVGLAGDTQYF. This chain joins TRBV9 and TRBJ2-3, with TRBD2 matching 9 bases. The germline gives CDR1 SGDLS, CDR2 YYNGEE. The CDR3 sequence is 14 residues long. Trimming took 2 bases from V and 5 from J; bases not matched to a gene: 3. Supplemented by reference TRBV9 and TRBJ2-3, the full variable domain reads DSGVTQTPKHLITATGQRVTLRCSPRSGDLSVYWYQQSLDQGLQFLIQYYNGEERAKGNILERFSAQQFPDLHSELNLSSLELGDSALYFCASSVGLAGDTQYFGPGTRLTVL.

The chain couples TRBV4-1 to TRBJ2-3; perhaps TRBD2 as D (7 bases). Germline V gene lookup returns CDR1 MGHRA and CDR2 YSYEKL. This CDR3 spans 16 amino acids. Between the trimmed V and J ends, which lost 6 bases and 2 bases, there was a span of 18 bases. Here the CDR3 reads CASSLRGRGATDTQYF. The CDR3 coding sequence is TGCGCCAGCAGTCTAAGAGGGAGGGGGGCCACAGATACGCAGTATTTT.

This chain uses TRBV10-2 with TRBJ1-1; 9 bases are a match to TRBD1. CDR1 and CDR2 from the germline V gene are WSHSY and SAAADI. The CDR3 spans 18 residues. Trimming at V came to 9 bases and at J to 0 bases, leaving 17 bases not matched to a gene. CDR3 in DNA: TGCGCCAGAGCGCCAACGGGACAGGGAACGTCCATGAACACTGAAGCTTTCTTT. Amino acid sequence: CARAPTGQGTSMNTEAFF.